This is a list of T cell receptor beta chains from one sample in a study of regulatory T cells in long-lasting Graves disease. TCRdb reanalysed the multiplex PCR reads using MiXCR and keeps one entry per CDR3 protein. The data show roughly 400,000 distinct CDR3 sequences, less than 25% seen once. The source was peripheral blood mononuclear cells (PBMCs), collected when the disease was refractory, from a patient treated with antithyroid drugs. These TCRs come from a female donor with Graves disease. Both conserved end residues are part of each CDR3. D genes are given only for firm matches. Some rows mark clone size as missing; the rest say once, few, many or name a class of expanded clone.

abundance: .
d_gene: .
j_gene: TRBJ2-2
v_gene: TRBV7-9
CDR3aa: CASSLGYSGELFF
CDR3nt: TGTGCCAGCAGCCTCGGGTATTCCGGGGAGCTGTTTTTT

abundance: many
d_gene: TRBD1
j_gene: TRBJ1-1
v_gene: TRBV7-8
CDR3aa: CASSRTGSDFGEAFF
CDR3nt: TGTGCCAGCAGCAGGACAGGGAGCGACTTCGGGGAAGCTTTCTTT

abundance: few
d_gene: .
j_gene: TRBJ2-7
v_gene: TRBV27
CDR3aa: CASSLDGNYEQYF
CDR3nt: TGTGCCAGCAGTTTAGACGGAAACTACGAGCAGTACTTC

abundance: many
d_gene: .
j_gene: TRBJ2-5
v_gene: TRBV28
CDR3aa: CASSTITPNVGTQYF
CDR3nt: TGTGCCAGCAGCACTATCACCCCAAACGTGGGGACCCAGTACTTC

abundance: many
d_gene: .
j_gene: TRBJ1-1
v_gene: TRBV13
CDR3aa: CASSPGGLPDSEAFF
CDR3nt: TGTGCCAGCAGCCCCGGGGGACTTCCGGATTCAGAAGCTTTCTTT

abundance: many
d_gene: .
j_gene: TRBJ2-5
v_gene: TRBV27
CDR3aa: CASSSNSVRETQYF
CDR3nt: TGTGCCAGCAGTTCGAATAGTGTTCGGGAGACCCAGTACTTC

abundance: many
d_gene: TRBD1
j_gene: TRBJ1-2
v_gene: TRBV11-2
CDR3aa: CASTLGDRAYGYTF
CDR3nt: TGTGCCAGCACCCTTGGGGACAGGGCGTATGGCTACACCTTC

abundance: .
d_gene: .
j_gene: TRBJ2-7
v_gene: TRBV9
CDR3aa: CASSVEGTPFNEQYF
CDR3nt: TGTGCCAGCAGCGTAGAAGGGACCCCGTTCAATGAGCAGTACTTC

abundance: .
d_gene: TRBD1
j_gene: TRBJ1-5
v_gene: TRBV2
CDR3aa: CARGTGGDNQPQHF
CDR3nt: TGTGCCAGGGGGACAGGGGGGGACAATCAGCCCCAGCATTTT

abundance: .
d_gene: TRBD2
j_gene: TRBJ2-1
v_gene: TRBV5-1
CDR3aa: CASSTGLEHNEQFF
CDR3nt: TGCGCCAGCAGCACCGGACTAGAGCACAATGAGCAGTTCTTC

abundance: once
d_gene: .
j_gene: TRBJ1-1
v_gene: TRBV6-1
CDR3aa: CASSEAIPTGAFF
CDR3nt: TGTGCCAGCAGTGAAGCGATACCGACTGGAGCTTTCTTT

abundance: many
d_gene: TRBD2
j_gene: TRBJ2-7
v_gene: TRBV6-1
CDR3aa: CASRPTSGIYEQYF
CDR3nt: TGTGCCAGCAGACCGACTAGCGGGATCTACGAGCAGTACTTC

abundance: many
d_gene: .
j_gene: TRBJ2-7
v_gene: TRBV6-5
CDR3aa: CASSSSVAYEQYF
CDR3nt: TGTGCCAGCAGTTCGTCCGTGGCCTACGAGCAGTACTTC

abundance: .
d_gene: .
j_gene: TRBJ2-7
v_gene: TRBV6-5
CDR3aa: CASSYSMLRAAYEQYF
CDR3nt: TGTGCCAGCAGTTACTCGATGCTCAGGGCGGCCTACGAGCAGTACTTC

abundance: many
d_gene: .
j_gene: TRBJ2-7
v_gene: TRBV4-1
CDR3aa: CASSQGGSSYEQYF
CDR3nt: TGCGCCAGCAGCCAAGGCGGTAGCTCCTACGAGCAGTACTTC